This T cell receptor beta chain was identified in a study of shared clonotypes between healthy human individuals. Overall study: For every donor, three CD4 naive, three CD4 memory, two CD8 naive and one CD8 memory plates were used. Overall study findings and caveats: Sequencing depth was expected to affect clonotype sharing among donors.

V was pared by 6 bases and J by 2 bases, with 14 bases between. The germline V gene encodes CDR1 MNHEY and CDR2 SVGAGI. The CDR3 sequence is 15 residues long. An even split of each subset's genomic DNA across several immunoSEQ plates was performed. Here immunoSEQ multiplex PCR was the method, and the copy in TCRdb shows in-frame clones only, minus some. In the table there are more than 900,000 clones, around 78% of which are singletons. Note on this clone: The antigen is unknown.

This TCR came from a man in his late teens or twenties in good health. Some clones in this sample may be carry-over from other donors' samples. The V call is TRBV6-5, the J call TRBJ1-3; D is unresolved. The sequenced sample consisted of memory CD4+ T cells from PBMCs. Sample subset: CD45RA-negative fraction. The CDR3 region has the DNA TGTGCCAGCAGAGGAGCCGGGGTAGCTGGAAACACCATATATTTT. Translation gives CASRGAGVAGNTIYF.